What follows are 29 T cell receptor beta chains derived from one specimen sequenced in a study of T cell repertoires in cytomegalovirus infection. TCRdb analysed the reads with MiXCR anew, one entry per CDR3 protein. The sample contains about 740,000 distinct CDR3 sequences, roughly 35% of which appear only once. Sequenced: PBMCs. The receptors originated from a human donor in good health (CMV status not recorded). Some clones in this sample may be carry-over from other donors' samples.

J is TRBJ2-1 and V is TRBV11-2; D is undetermined. The CDR3 is 13 amino acids. Germline CDR1 SGHAT, CDR2 FQNNGV. The V gene lost 1 base and the J gene lost 6 bases, with 7 bases spanning the gap. CDR3 sequence (DNA): TGTGCCAGCAGCTTAGCCGTCCTCAATGAGCAGTTCTTC. Protein product: CASSLAVLNEQFF.

This chain joins TRBV11-3 and TRBJ2-5; TRBD1 matches 10 bases. Unmatched junction bases numbered 5, after V lost 5 bases and J lost 2 bases. The CDR3 spans 15 residues. In germline, CDR1 is SGHNT, CDR2 YENEEA. The CDR3 reads CASSRTGGKQETQYF. The CDR3 nucleotides are TGTGCCAGCAGCCGGACAGGGGGGAAACAAGAGACCCAGTACTTC.

This clonotype has a count of ten or more. The rearrangement links TRBV20-1 to TRBJ1-6; tentatively, D is TRBD1 (5 bases). Germline V gene sequence: CDR1 DFQATT, CDR2 SNEGSKA (reference sequence). The CDR3 has 15 residues. V lost 0 bases to trimming and J lost 0 bases, with 6 bases between them. The CDR3: CSARDGGSYNSPLHF. CDR3 sequence (DNA): TGCAGTGCTAGAGATGGGGGCTCCTATAATTCACCCCTCCACTTT.

The chain recombines TRBV20-1 with TRBJ2-5; TRBD2 aligns across 10 bases. The CDR3 length is 16 residues. Germline-derived CDR1 and CDR2 are DFQATT and SNEGSKA (reference sequence). Trimming at V came to 3 bases and at J to 0 bases, leaving 7 bases not matched to a gene. This chain's CDR3 is CSASGLAGVDQETQYF. In DNA, the CDR3 is TGCAGTGCTAGCGGGCTAGCGGGAGTCGACCAAGAGACCCAGTACTTC.

This chain joins TRBV6-2 or TRBV6-3 and TRBJ2-7, with D possibly TRBD2 on 5 matching bases. With 6 bases removed from V and 2 bases from J, the gap between germline ends came to 17 bases. Germline CDR1 and CDR2: MNHEY and SVGEGT. This CDR3 is 15 amino acids long. The CDR3 sequence: CASSPELDGTYEQYF. The CDR3, as DNA: TGTGCCAGCAGCCCGGAACTAGACGGCACCTACGAGCAGTACTTC.

This chain connects TRBV7-2 to TRBJ1-5; 7 positions match TRBD1. The CDR3 is 13 amino acids. Germline V gives CDR1 SGHTA, CDR2 FQGNSA. J gave up 6 bases and V 5 bases, and 4 bases lay outside the gene matches. The CDR3 is CASSLGQVQPQHF. CDR3 DNA sequence: TGTGCCAGCAGCCTAGGACAGGTTCAGCCCCAGCATTTT.

This clonotype has ten or more counts. The genes are TRBV7-8 and TRBJ2-1, with 10 bases fitting TRBD2. Germline CDR1 reads SGHVS; CDR2 reads FQNEAQ. This CDR3 is built from 16 residues. Trimming cost V 5 bases and J 4 bases; bases outside gene matches: 8. The CDR3 nucleotides are TGTGCCAGCAGCCGCCATAGCGGGGGGCAATACAATGAGCAGTTCTTC. This sequence encodes CASSRHSGGQYNEQFF.

This clonotype showed up just once. The chain uses TRBV6-1 and TRBJ2-7, with 7 bases identical to TRBD2. The CDR3 runs 14 residues. Trimming cost V 5 bases and J 7 bases; bases outside gene matches: 11. Germline assignment: CDR1 MNHNS and CDR2 SASEGT. Written as DNA, the CDR3 is TGTGCCAGCAGTCGACCTAGCGGAATGGGGGAGCAGTACTTC. Translated, it gives CASSRPSGMGEQYF.

The CDR3 DNA reads as TGTGCCAGTAGTTCACATTTGGACAGCTTAAACTATGGCTACACCTTC. Protein sequence: CASSSHLDSLNYGYTF. V usage is TRBV19 and J usage is TRBJ1-2; D is possibly TRBD1 (6 bases). Germline V gene lookup returns CDR1 LNHDA and CDR2 SQIVND (reference sequence). Deletions cut 5 bases from V and 2 bases from J, with 18 bases between. The CDR3 totals 16 residues.

CDR3 DNA sequence: TGTGCCAGCAGGGGCCGACAGGGGCGGAGGAATGAGCAGTTCTTC. Protein sequence: CASRGRQGRRNEQFF. The genes are TRBV2 and TRBJ2-1, with TRBD1 matching over 8 bases. The germline V gene has CDR1 SNHLY and CDR2 FYNNEI. The V and J ends lost 6 bases and 7 bases, in that order; junction bases with no gene match: 11. CDR3 length equals 15 residues.

The genes are TRBV2 and TRBJ2-3; D may match TRBD1 or TRBD2 (5 bases each). The ends were cut back, 1 base at V and 4 bases at J, with 18 bases in the middle. Looked up from germline, CDR1 is SNHLY and CDR2 is FYNNEI. The CDR3 is 17 amino acids. CDR3 region: CASSEGSEGTRADTQYF. DNA for the CDR3: TGTGCCAGCAGTGAAGGGTCCGAGGGGACGAGGGCAGATACGCAGTATTTT. The whole variable domain, remainder taken from reference TRBV2 and TRBJ2-3, is EPEVTQTPSHQVTQMGQEVILRCVPISNHLYFYWYRQILGQKVEFLVSFYNNEISEKSEIFDDQFSVERPDGSNFTLKIRSTKLEDSAMYFCASSEGSEGTRADTQYFGPGTRLTVL.

The V gene is TRBV2, the J gene TRBJ2-3; 7 bases fit TRBD2. The CDR3 contains 13 residues. The V segment lost 4 bases and the J segment 7 bases; nucleotides outside the gene matches: 5. Germline CDR1 reads SNHLY; CDR2 reads FYNNEI. CDR3 amino acids: CASSGAGLNTQYF. The CDR3 DNA reads TGTGCCAGCAGTGGAGCGGGGCTAAATACGCAGTATTTT.

Only a few counts were recorded for this clonotype. The chain uses TRBV7-2 and TRBJ2-1, with D possibly matching TRBD2 (5 bases). The CDR3 is made up of 15 amino acids. CDR1 is SGHTA, CDR2 FQGNSA, per germline. Trimming stripped 5 bases from V and 0 bases from J, with 11 bases between. The CDR3 sequence is CASSPLASSYNEQFF. CDR3 in DNA: TGTGCCAGCAGCCCCCTAGCAAGCTCCTACAATGAGCAGTTCTTC.

CDR3 in amino acids: CASSLETGAPSPLHF. CDR3 DNA sequence: TGCGCCAGCAGCCTAGAGACAGGGGCTCCTTCACCCCTCCACTTT. The chain joins TRBV4-1 to TRBJ1-6; 8 bases match TRBD1. The CDR3 loop spans 15 amino acids. The junction had 8 bases not matched to a gene; V was cut back by 4 bases and J by 9 bases. Germline V lookup: CDR1 MGHRA, CDR2 YSYEKL.

The DNA of the CDR3 is TGCAGTGCTAGATCGATTCCTCTTATGAACACTGAAGCTTTCTTT. Translated, it gives CSARSIPLMNTEAFF. V and J are TRBV20-1 and TRBJ1-1, with no clear D. With 2 bases removed from V and 0 bases from J, the gap between germline ends came to 13 bases. CDR1 DFQATT and CDR2 SNEGSKA come from the germline V gene (reference sequence). CDR3 length equals 15 residues.

This clonotype was seen only a few times. The junction does not match germline at one end; this may be a read error. The rearrangement links TRBV5-3 to TRBJ2-7; D gene uncertain. TRBV5-3 is placed among ORFs of uncertain function. The CDR3 length is 13 residues. The CDR3 nucleotides read TGTGCCAGCAGCTTTCAGGTAGCCTACGAGCAGTACTTC. Translating gives CASSFQVAYEQYF.

This clonotype was observed a handful of times. This chain connects TRBV10-3 to TRBJ2-7, with D perhaps matching TRBD2 (6 bases). The CDR3 sequence is 15 residues long. The V gene lost 8 bases and the J gene lost 6 bases, with 23 bases spanning the gap. In germline, CDR1 is ENHRY, CDR2 SYGVKD. CDR3: CAIAVEGSWAIEQYF. CDR3 DNA sequence: TGTGCCATCGCAGTGGAGGGGTCTTGGGCTATCGAGCAGTACTTC.

The chain couples TRBV4-1 to TRBJ1-2, with D maybe TRBD1 (6 bases). Trimming pared 4 bases from V and 4 bases from J, leaving 19 bases between. This CDR3 spans 16 amino acids. Per germline, CDR1 MGHRA and CDR2 YSYEKL. CDR3 amino acids: CASSPLGQTWSYGYTF. The CDR3 DNA is TGCGCCAGCAGCCCCCTTGGACAGACGTGGAGCTATGGCTACACCTTC.

V gene TRBV28 combines with J gene TRBJ1-1; D unclear. This CDR3 comprises 15 residues. Germline CDR1 is MDHEN and CDR2 is SYDVKM. V dropped 7 bases and J dropped 1 base, with 16 bases sitting between them. The CDR3 is CASILGGESNTEAFF. The CDR3 region has the DNA TGTGCCAGCATTCTAGGCGGGGAATCGAACACTGAAGCTTTCTTT.

The chain joins TRBV6-6 to TRBJ2-7, with a possible D match to TRBD2 (5 bases). The V and J ends lost 6 bases and 4 bases respectively, with 19 bases between them. The CDR3 is made up of 15 amino acids. CDR1 and CDR2 from the germline V gene are MNHNY and SVGAGI (reference sequence). CDR3 loop: CASSPSEGLIYEQYF. CDR3 in DNA: TGTGCCAGCAGCCCCTCAGAGGGATTAATTTACGAGCAGTACTTC.

This clonotype appeared many times. The chain has TRBV7-2 and TRBJ1-2; TRBD1 aligns across 9 bases. CDR3 length: 13 residues. After removal of 2 bases from V and 6 bases from J, the junction contained 1 base not matched to a gene. The germline V gene encodes CDR1 SGHTA and CDR2 FQGNSA. The DNA for the CDR3 is TGTGCCAGCAGCTTACGACAGGGGGATGGCTACACCTTC. It yields the protein CASSLRQGDGYTF.

This sequence joins TRBV11-2 and TRBJ2-5, with D unclear. The germline gives CDR1 SGHAT, CDR2 FQNNGV. This CDR3 has 15 residues. V shed 1 base and J shed 6 bases, with 15 bases lying between them. CDR3 in amino acids: CASSLAPRIVQTQYF. For the CDR3, the DNA is TGTGCCAGCAGCTTAGCTCCTAGGATCGTGCAGACCCAGTACTTC.

This chain uses TRBV7-6 with TRBJ2-1, with D maybe TRBD1 (6 bases). Trimming removed 5 bases from V and 2 bases from J, with 10 bases in between. In germline, CDR1 is SGHVS, CDR2 FNYEAQ. The CDR3 is 14 residues long. CDR3 sequence: CASSPGTTYNEQFF. The CDR3 DNA is TGTGCCAGCAGCCCGGGGACAACCTACAATGAGCAGTTCTTC.

This clonotype was seen a handful of times. The J gene is TRBJ2-1, the V gene TRBV19, with no clear D. Looked up from germline, CDR1 is LNHDA and CDR2 is SQIVND (reference sequence). V gave up 1 base and J gave up 6 bases, with 13 bases separating them. This CDR3 region has 15 residues. For the CDR3, the DNA is TGTGCCAGTAGTATAGCGAGTTTAGCCGTCAATGAGCAGTTCTTC. Translating it yields CASSIASLAVNEQFF.

The chain uses TRBV4-1 and TRBJ2-5; TRBD2 matches at 12 bases. Germline CDR1 and CDR2: MGHRA and YSYEKL. V trimming: 0 bases; J trimming: 4 bases; junction bases outside the gene matches: 18. The CDR3 covers 21 residues. The CDR3 bases are TGCGCCAGCAGCCAAGAAGTCTTAGGGTCTAGCGGGGGGGCAAGGTTAGAGACCCAGTACTTC. Translated: CASSQEVLGSSGGARLETQYF.

Comment on this clonotype: A read error may explain this, as a much larger clone is one base away. The gene calls are TRBV28 and TRBJ1-5; D is ambiguous. This CDR3 has 14 amino acids. Trimming pared 3 bases from V and 6 bases from J, leaving 12 bases between. Germline CDR1 and CDR2: MDHEN and SYDVKM. This CDR3 reads CASSFAWLFQPQHF. CDR3 DNA: TGTGCCAGCAGTTTTGCATGGTTATTTCAGCCCCAGCATTTT.

There are a few counts of this clonotype. This chain connects TRBV10-3 to TRBJ2-1; D is perhaps TRBD1 (6 bases). The germline V and J ends were trimmed by 3 bases and 0 bases, with 21 bases remaining between them. This CDR3 region has 19 residues. Germline V gives CDR1 ENHRY, CDR2 SYGVKD. CDR3 bases: TGTGCCATCAGTGAAATTTTTACTCGGACAGCAGTCTCCTACAATGAGCAGTTCTTC. Its protein is CAISEIFTRTAVSYNEQFF.

This clonotype was recorded many times. The chain has TRBV6-2 or TRBV6-3 and TRBJ1-4, with D hard to call. CDR3 length: 14 residues. Per germline, CDR1 MNHEY and CDR2 SVGEGT. Trimming cost V 5 bases and J 6 bases, with 13 bases left between them. Here the CDR3 reads CASSPDRSDEKLFF. The CDR3 DNA reads as TGTGCCAGCAGTCCGGACCGTTCCGATGAAAAACTGTTTTTT.

In this sample, this clonotype turned up a few times. The chain employs TRBV27 and TRBJ2-7; the match to TRBD1 covers 7 bases. The CDR3 is 16 residues long. Trimming took 3 bases from V and 4 from J; bases not matched to a gene: 12. CDR1 is MNHEY, CDR2 SMNVEV, per germline (reference sequence). The DNA of the CDR3 is TGTGCCAGCAGTTTCTCAACAGGGGACCGAAATTACGAGCAGTACTTC. This encodes CASSFSTGDRNYEQYF.